A single TCR beta chain is shown here with its context. Germline-derived CDR1 and CDR2 are MNHEY and SVGAGI. The CDR3 extends over 13 amino acids. V dropped 7 bases and J dropped 6 bases, with 16 bases sitting between them. Donors had no recently reported acute infections or vaccinations and were HIV-negative. The donor cohort consisted entirely of Caucasian adults residing in Nashville, Tennessee. Each sorted subset replicate got 200 ng genomic DNA, 30,000 or so genomes. Sequenced by immunoSEQ multiplex PCR; TCRdb stores in-frame clones only, minus some. The table lists roughly 500,000 clones, 90% to 97% of them singletons, with about 0.059% in the top ten. This sample stems from a study of shared clonotypes between healthy human individuals. As for the study in general: Three plates were used per donor for CD4 naive, three for CD4 memory, two for CD8 naive and one for CD8 memory.

Material: naive CD4+ T cells sorted from blood. The subset was: CD45RA+ positively selected. This rearrangement joins TRBV6-5 to TRBJ2-7; D is perhaps TRBD1 (6 bases). The origin of this receptor is a woman aged 30 to 39 in good health. The CDR3 coding sequence is TGTGCCAGCATGGGGGCCAGGGGTATCGAGCAGTACTTC. Residues: CASMGARGIEQYF.